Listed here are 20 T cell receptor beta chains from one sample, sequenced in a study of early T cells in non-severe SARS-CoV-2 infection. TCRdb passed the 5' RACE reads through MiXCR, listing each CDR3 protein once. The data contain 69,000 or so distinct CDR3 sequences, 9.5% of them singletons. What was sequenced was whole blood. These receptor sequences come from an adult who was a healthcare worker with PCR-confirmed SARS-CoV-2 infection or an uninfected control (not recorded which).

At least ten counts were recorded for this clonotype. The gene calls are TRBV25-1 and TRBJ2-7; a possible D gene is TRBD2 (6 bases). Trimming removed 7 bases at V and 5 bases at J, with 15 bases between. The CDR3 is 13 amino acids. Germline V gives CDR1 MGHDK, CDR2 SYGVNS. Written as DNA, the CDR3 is TGTGCCAGCACCGTTGCGGGGTCTCACGAGCAGTACTTC. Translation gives CASTVAGSHEQYF.

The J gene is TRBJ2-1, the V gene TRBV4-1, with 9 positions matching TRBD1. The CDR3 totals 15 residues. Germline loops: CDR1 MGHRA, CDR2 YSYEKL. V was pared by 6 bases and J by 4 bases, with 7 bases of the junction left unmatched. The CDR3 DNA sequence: TGCGCCAGCAGTCTTAACGGACAGGGGTACAATGAGCAGTTCTTC. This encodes CASSLNGQGYNEQFF.

The CDR3 region is CASSYGEQFF. DNA of the CDR3: TGTGCCAGCAGTTACGGTGAGCAGTTCTTC. The chain uses TRBV25-1 and TRBJ2-1, with unresolved D. Germline CDR1 is MGHDK and CDR2 is SYGVNS. V shed 5 bases and J shed 9 bases, with 5 bases lying between them. The length of the CDR3 is 10 residues.

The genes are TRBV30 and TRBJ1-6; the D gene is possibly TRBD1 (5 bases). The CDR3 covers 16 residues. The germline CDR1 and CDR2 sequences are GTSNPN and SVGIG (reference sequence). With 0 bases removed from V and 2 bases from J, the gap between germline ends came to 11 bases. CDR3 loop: CAWSVQGDPYNSPLHF. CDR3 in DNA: TGTGCCTGGAGTGTCCAGGGTGATCCCTATAATTCACCCCTCCACTTT.

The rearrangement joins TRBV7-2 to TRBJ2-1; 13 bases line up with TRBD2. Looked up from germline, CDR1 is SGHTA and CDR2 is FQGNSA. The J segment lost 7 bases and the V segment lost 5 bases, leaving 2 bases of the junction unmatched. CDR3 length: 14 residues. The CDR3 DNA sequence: TGTGCCAGCAGCGGGACTAGCGGGGCAAATGAGCAGTTCTTC. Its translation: CASSGTSGANEQFF.

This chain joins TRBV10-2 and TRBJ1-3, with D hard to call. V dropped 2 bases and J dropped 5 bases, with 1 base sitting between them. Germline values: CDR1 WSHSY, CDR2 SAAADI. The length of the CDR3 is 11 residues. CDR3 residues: CASSERNTIYF. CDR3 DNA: TGCGCCAGCAGTGAGAGAAACACCATATATTTT.

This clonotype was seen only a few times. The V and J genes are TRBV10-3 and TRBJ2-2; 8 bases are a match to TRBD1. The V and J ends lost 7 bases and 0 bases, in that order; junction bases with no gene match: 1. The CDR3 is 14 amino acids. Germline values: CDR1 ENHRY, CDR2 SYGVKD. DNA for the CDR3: TGTGCCATCACGACAGGGGCGAACACCGGGGAGCTGTTTTTT. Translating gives CAITTGANTGELFF.

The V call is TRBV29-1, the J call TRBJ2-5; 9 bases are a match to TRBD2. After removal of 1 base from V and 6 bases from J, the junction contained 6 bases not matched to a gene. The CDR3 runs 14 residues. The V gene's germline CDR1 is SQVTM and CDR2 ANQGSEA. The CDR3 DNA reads TGCAGCGTTGAAGGGACTAGCGAAAAAAAGACCCAGTACTTC. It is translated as CSVEGTSEKKTQYF.

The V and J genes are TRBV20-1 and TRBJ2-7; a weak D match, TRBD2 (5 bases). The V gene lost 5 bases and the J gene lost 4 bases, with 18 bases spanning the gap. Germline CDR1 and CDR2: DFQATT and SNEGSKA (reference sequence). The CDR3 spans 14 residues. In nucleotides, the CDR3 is TGCAGTGCTTACGGGGATGTGGATCTATACGAGCAGTACTTC. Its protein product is CSAYGDVDLYEQYF.

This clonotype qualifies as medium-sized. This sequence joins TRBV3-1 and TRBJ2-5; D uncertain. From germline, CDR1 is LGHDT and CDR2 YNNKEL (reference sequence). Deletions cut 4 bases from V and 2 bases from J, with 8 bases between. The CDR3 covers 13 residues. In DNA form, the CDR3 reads TGTGCCAGCAGCCCAACAGAACAAGAGACCCAGTACTTC. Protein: CASSPTEQETQYF.

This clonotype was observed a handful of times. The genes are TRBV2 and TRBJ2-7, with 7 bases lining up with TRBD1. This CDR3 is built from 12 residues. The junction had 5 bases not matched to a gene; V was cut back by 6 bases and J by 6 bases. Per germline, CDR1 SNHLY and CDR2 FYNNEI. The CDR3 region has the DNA TGTGCCAGCAGCGATGACAGGGTCGAGCAGTACTTC. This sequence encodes CASSDDRVEQYF.

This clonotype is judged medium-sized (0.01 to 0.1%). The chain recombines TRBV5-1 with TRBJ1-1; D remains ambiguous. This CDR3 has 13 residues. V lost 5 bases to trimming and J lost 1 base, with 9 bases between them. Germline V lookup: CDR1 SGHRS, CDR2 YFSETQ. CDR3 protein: CASSPHGNTEAFF. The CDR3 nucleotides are TGCGCCAGCAGTCCACACGGGAACACTGAAGCTTTCTTT.

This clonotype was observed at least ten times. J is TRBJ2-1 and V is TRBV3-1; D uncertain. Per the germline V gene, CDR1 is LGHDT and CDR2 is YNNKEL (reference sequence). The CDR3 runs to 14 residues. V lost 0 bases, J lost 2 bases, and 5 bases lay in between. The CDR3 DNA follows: TGTGCCAGCAGCCAAGATACGGCCTACAATGAGCAGTTCTTC. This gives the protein CASSQDTAYNEQFF.

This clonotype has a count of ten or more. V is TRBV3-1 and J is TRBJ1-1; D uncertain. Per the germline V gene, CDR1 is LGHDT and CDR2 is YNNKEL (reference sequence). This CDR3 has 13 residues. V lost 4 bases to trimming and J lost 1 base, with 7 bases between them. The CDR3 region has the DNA TGTGCCAGCAGCCGTGGCGGGAACACTGAAGCTTTCTTT. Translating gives CASSRGGNTEAFF.

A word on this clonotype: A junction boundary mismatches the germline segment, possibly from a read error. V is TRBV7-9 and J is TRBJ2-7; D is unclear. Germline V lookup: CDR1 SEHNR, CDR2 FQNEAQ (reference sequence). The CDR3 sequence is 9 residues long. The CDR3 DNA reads TGTGCCAGCAGCTTATACGGGCCCTTC. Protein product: CASSLYGPF. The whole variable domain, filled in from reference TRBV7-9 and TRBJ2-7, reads DTGVSQNPRHKITKRGQNVTFRCDPISEHNRLYWYRQTLGQGPEFLTYFQNEAQLEKSRLLSDRFSAERPKGSFSTLEIQRTEQGDSAMYLCASSLYGPFGPGTRLTVT.

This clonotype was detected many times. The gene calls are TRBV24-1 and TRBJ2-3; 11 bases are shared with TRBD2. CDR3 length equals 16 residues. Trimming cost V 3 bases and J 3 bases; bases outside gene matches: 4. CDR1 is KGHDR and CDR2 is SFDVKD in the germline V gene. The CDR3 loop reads CATSDPRLAGTDTQYF. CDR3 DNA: TGTGCCACCAGTGATCCCCGACTAGCGGGGACAGATACGCAGTATTTT.

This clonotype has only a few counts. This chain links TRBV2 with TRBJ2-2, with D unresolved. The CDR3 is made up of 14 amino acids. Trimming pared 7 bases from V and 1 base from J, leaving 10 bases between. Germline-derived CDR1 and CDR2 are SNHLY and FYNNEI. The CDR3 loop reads CASIMDGNTGELFF. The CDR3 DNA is TGTGCCAGCATCATGGACGGGAACACCGGGGAGCTGTTTTTT.

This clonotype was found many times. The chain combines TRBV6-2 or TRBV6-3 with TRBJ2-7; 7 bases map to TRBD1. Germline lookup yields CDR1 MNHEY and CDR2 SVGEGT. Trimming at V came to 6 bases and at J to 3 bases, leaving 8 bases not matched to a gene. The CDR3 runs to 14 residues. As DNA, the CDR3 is TGTGCCAGCAGAGCCTGGGACAGCTTCTACGAGCAGTACTTC. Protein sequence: CASRAWDSFYEQYF.

The CDR3: CSVEVTPRDTQYF. The CDR3 region has the DNA TGCAGCGTTGAAGTTACACCGAGGGATACGCAGTATTTT. The rearrangement uses TRBV29-1 and TRBJ2-3; the D is unclear. The germline V gene has CDR1 SQVTM and CDR2 ANQGSEA. Trimming took off 1 base at V and 6 bases at J, with 11 bases between the two ends. CDR3 size: 13 residues.

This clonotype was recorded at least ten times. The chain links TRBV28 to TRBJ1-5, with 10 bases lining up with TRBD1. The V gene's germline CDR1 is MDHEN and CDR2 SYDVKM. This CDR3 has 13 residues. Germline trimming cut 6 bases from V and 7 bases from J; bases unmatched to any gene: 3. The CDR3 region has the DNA TGTGCCAGCAGCTCGGGACAGGGGCAGCCCCAGCATTTT. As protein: CASSSGQGQPQHF. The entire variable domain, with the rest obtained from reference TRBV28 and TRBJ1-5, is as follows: DVKVTQSSRYLVKRTGEKVFLECVQDMDHENMFWYRQDPGLGLRLIYFSYDVKMKEKGDIPEGYSVSREKKERFSLILESASTNQTSMYLCASSSGQGQPQHFGDGTRLSIL.